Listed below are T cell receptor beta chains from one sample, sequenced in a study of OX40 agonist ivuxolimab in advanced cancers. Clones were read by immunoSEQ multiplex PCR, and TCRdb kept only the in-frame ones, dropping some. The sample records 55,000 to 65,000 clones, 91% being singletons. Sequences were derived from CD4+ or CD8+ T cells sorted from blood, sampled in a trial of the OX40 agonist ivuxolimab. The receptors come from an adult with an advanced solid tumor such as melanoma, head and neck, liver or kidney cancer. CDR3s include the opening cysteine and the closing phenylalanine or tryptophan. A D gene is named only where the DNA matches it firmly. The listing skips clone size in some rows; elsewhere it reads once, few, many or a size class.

CASSSRDRNEKLFF,TGTGCCAGCAGCTCCCGGGACAGGAATGAAAAACTGTTTTTT,TRBD1,TRBJ1-4,-,TRBV7-8
CASSYIRENTEAFF,TGTGCCAGCAGTTATATCCGGGAGAACACTGAAGCTTTCTTT,-,TRBJ1-1,-,TRBV6-5
CASSDGSTGELFF,TGCGCCAGCAGTGATGGTAGCACCGGGGAGCTGTTTTTT,-,TRBJ2-2,few,TRBV10-2
CATSRGGMGELFF,TGTGCCACCAGCAGAGGTGGGATGGGGGAGCTGTTTTTT,-,TRBJ2-2,-,TRBV15
CASSVDHLTGGDGYTF,TGTGCCAGCAGCGTAGATCATCTGACAGGGGGCGATGGCTACACCTTC,TRBD1,TRBJ1-2,-,TRBV9
CASSTASSGDTDTQYF,TGCGCCAGCAGCACAGCCTCTAGCGGGGACACAGATACGCAGTATTTT,TRBD2,TRBJ2-3,-,TRBV5-1
CASSAKGQSNEKLFF,TGTGCCAGCAGCGCTAAGGGACAGTCTAATGAAAAACTGTTTTTT,TRBD1,TRBJ1-4,few,TRBV9
CASSEAGGPGNTIYF,TGTGCCAGCAGTGAAGCAGGGGGTCCTGGAAACACCATATATTTT,-,TRBJ1-3,-,TRBV2
CASSLIPSGNSGANVLTF,TGCGCCAGCAGCTTGATTCCTAGCGGTAACTCTGGGGCCAACGTCCTGACTTTC,TRBD2,TRBJ2-6,-,TRBV5-1
CASSLTTRSLAGVTDTQYF,TGTGCCAGCAGCTTAACTACAAGGTCTCTAGCGGGAGTTACAGATACGCAGTATTTT,TRBD2,TRBJ2-3,-,TRBV7-3
CASSRAPGENIQYF,TGCGCCAGCAGCCGCGCCCCGGGAGAAAACATTCAGTACTTC,-,TRBJ2-4,-,TRBV4-3
CASSPWTSGNYNEQFF,TGTGCCAGCAGCCCCTGGACTAGCGGGAACTACAATGAGCAGTTCTTC,TRBD2,TRBJ2-1,-,TRBV7-9
CASSLEWGQGTGANVLTF,TGTGCCAGCAGTTTAGAGTGGGGACAGGGAACTGGGGCCAACGTCCTGACTTTC,TRBD1,TRBJ2-6,-,TRBV28
CASKAGTGPFGELFF,TGTGCCAGTAAGGCCGGGACTGGGCCATTTGGGGAGCTGTTTTTT,-,TRBJ2-2,-,TRBV19
CASSPWYEQYF,TGTGCCAGCAGCCCCTGGTACGAGCAGTACTTC,-,TRBJ2-7,-,TRBV7-8
CASSLRGDGYGYTF,TGTGCCAGCAGCCTTAGGGGGGACGGCTATGGCTACACCTTC,-,TRBJ1-2,few,TRBV5-5
CASSEAGAVYGYTF,TGTGCCAGCAGTGAAGCGGGGGCAGTCTATGGCTACACCTTC,-,TRBJ1-2,-,TRBV6-1